The 26 T cell receptor beta chains below come from one sample, sequenced in a study of T cell responses to AZD1222 COVID-19 vaccine (dated by TCRdb to the early 2020s). The protocol used for the library was the immunoSEQ multiplex PCR assay. The table comes from immuneACCESS by way of TCRdb, which keeps in-frame sequences with V and J called. Part of the clones is missing from these tables; in studies checked, under half for an unresolved V gene and the rest for unknown reasons. For this sample the table gives under 200,000 clones, of which around nine tenths were detected only once. The ten largest clones represent roughly 5% of the sample. The sample's time point label, decoded: baseline before first vaccination. The source material was peripheral blood, sampled on day 0 of AZD1222 vaccination. The receptors originated from an adult in good health.

The V and J genes are TRBV10-3 and TRBJ1-1; D is unclear. V lost 0 bases to trimming and J lost 1 base, with 9 bases between them. The CDR3 has 15 amino acids. Germline V gene lookup returns CDR1 ENHRY and CDR2 SYGVKD. CDR3 sequence: CAISESPGGNTEAFF. In DNA, the CDR3 is TGTGCCATCAGTGAGTCTCCAGGAGGGAACACTGAAGCTTTCTTT.

The rearrangement joins TRBV27 to TRBJ1-5, with unresolved D. Trimming took off 8 bases at V and 7 bases at J, with 9 bases between the two ends. Germline-derived CDR1 and CDR2 are MNHEY and SMNVEV (reference sequence). The CDR3 runs 11 residues. The CDR3 coding sequence is TGTGCCAGCCGACACAGCCAGCCCCAGCATTTT. Translation gives CASRHSQPQHF.

The CDR3, as DNA: TGTGCCAGCAGTTTAGAGTACATGAACACTGAAGCTTTCTTT. Amino acids: CASSLEYMNTEAFF. The V call is TRBV27, the J call TRBJ1-1; D remains unclear. Trimming removed 2 bases at V and 0 bases at J, with 7 bases between. CDR3 size: 14 residues. Germline-derived CDR1 and CDR2 are MNHEY and SMNVEV (reference sequence).

The rearrangement links TRBV10-2 to TRBJ1-2; D is uncertain. The germline V gene has CDR1 WSHSY and CDR2 SAAADI. V was cut by 0 bases and J by 5 bases, with 10 bases left in between. The CDR3 has 14 residues. In DNA form, the CDR3 reads TGCGCCAGCAGTGAGTCGGGTACGGAGTATGGCTACACCTTC. It codes for CASSESGTEYGYTF.

V usage is TRBV28 and J usage is TRBJ1-3, with a weak D call TRBD1 (5 bases). The CDR3 spans 14 residues. CDR1 and CDR2 (germline): MDHEN, SYDVKM. Trimming stripped 6 bases from V and 0 bases from J, with 9 bases between. Written as DNA, the CDR3 is TGTGCCAGCAGCCTGGGGGGCTCTGGAAACACCATATATTTT. It is translated as CASSLGGSGNTIYF. Full variable domain (remainder filled in from reference TRBV28 and TRBJ1-3): DVKVTQSSRYLVKRTGEKVFLECVQDMDHENMFWYRQDPGLGLRLIYFSYDVKMKEKGDIPEGYSVSREKKERFSLILESASTNQTSMYLCASSLGGSGNTIYFGEGSWLTVV.

V usage is TRBV4-3 and J usage is TRBJ2-7, with D perhaps matching TRBD2 (6 bases). In germline, CDR1 is LGHNA, CDR2 YSLEER. The CDR3 is made up of 17 amino acids. Deletions cut 2 bases from V and 6 bases from J, with 23 bases between. The CDR3 sequence is CASSQSLPPGLPTEQYF. The CDR3 DNA sequence: TGCGCCAGCAGCCAATCATTACCGCCGGGACTCCCAACCGAGCAGTACTTC.

The V gene is TRBV28, the J gene TRBJ1-5; D remains ambiguous. The length of the CDR3 is 12 residues. Trimming pared 1 base from V and 6 bases from J, leaving 4 bases between. Germline V CDR1 and CDR2: MDHEN, SYDVKM. CDR3 coding DNA: TGTGCCAGCAGTTTATTGGGTCAGCCCCAGCATTTT. The encoded protein is CASSLLGQPQHF. The full variable domain, with the rest looked up from reference TRBV28 and TRBJ1-5, is DVKVTQSSRYLVKRTGEKVFLECVQDMDHENMFWYRQDPGLGLRLIYFSYDVKMKEKGDIPEGYSVSREKKERFSLILESASTNQTSMYLCASSLLGQPQHFGDGTRLSIL.

The chain has TRBV18 and TRBJ2-1; weak D call: TRBD1 (6 bases). The germline gives CDR1 KGHSH, CDR2 LQKENI. This CDR3 has 15 amino acids. V lost 3 bases to trimming and J lost 7 bases, with 16 bases between them. The CDR3: CASSPPGTRLNEQFF. The CDR3 DNA follows: TGTGCCAGCTCACCTCCCGGGACACGTCTGAATGAGCAGTTCTTC.

V and J are TRBV5-1 and TRBJ1-1; D is undetermined. Germline CDR1 SGHRS, CDR2 YFSETQ. Trimming removed 4 bases from V and 0 bases from J, with 13 bases in between. The CDR3 runs to 15 residues. The CDR3, as DNA: TGCGCCAGCAGCCCAACGGGCGGCATGAACACTGAAGCTTTCTTT. Translation gives CASSPTGGMNTEAFF.

The count of this clone is one. V and J are TRBV6-5 and TRBJ2-1; D ambiguous. CDR1 is MNHEY, CDR2 SVGAGI, per germline. CDR3 length equals 15 residues. The V gene lost 7 bases and the J gene lost 0 bases, with 13 bases spanning the gap. The CDR3, as DNA: TGTGCCAGCACCGTAAGGCACTCCTCCTACAATGAGCAGTTCTTC. Its translation: CASTVRHSSYNEQFF.

The chain joins TRBV5-1 to TRBJ2-5, with D possibly matching TRBD1 (6 bases). CDR3 length: 12 amino acids. The V and J ends lost 4 bases and 5 bases respectively, with 9 bases between them. Germline values: CDR1 SGHRS, CDR2 YFSETQ. CDR3 in amino acids: CASSPQGETQYF. The DNA of the CDR3 is TGCGCCAGCAGCCCGCAGGGGGAGACCCAGTACTTC. The entire variable domain, with the rest obtained from reference TRBV5-1 and TRBJ2-5, is as follows: KAGVTQTPRYLIKTRGQQVTLSCSPISGHRSVSWYQQTPGQGLQFLFEYFSETQRNKGNFPGRFSGRQFSNSRSEMNVSTLELGDSALYLCASSPQGETQYFGPGTRLLVL.

The gene calls are TRBV28 and TRBJ1-6, with TRBD1 identical over 10 bases. The CDR3 loop spans 16 amino acids. Looked up from germline, CDR1 is MDHEN and CDR2 is SYDVKM. V gave up 6 bases and J gave up 4 bases; unmatched junction bases: 6. The CDR3 DNA reads TGTGCCAGCAGAGTGACAGGGGGCATGTATAATTCACCCCTCCACTTT. Encoded protein: CASRVTGGMYNSPLHF.

This clone was seen just once. The V gene is TRBV7-8, the J gene TRBJ2-7, with D hard to call. Looked up from germline, CDR1 is SGHVS and CDR2 is FQNEAQ. The CDR3 loop spans 15 amino acids. V lost 5 bases to trimming and J lost 0 bases, with 14 bases between them. Here the CDR3 DNA reads TGTGCCAGCAGCCCGACTGAAACCCGCTCCTACGAGCAGTACTTC. Translation: CASSPTETRSYEQYF. Full variable domain (remainder filled in from reference TRBV7-8 and TRBJ2-7): GAGVSQSPRYKVAKRGQDVALRCDPISGHVSLFWYQQALGQGPEFLTYFQNEAQLDKSGLPSDRFFAERPEGSVSTLKIQRTQQEDSAVYLCASSPTETRSYEQYFGPGTRLTVT.

J is TRBJ1-2 and V is TRBV30, with D perhaps TRBD1 (5 bases). The V gene lost 2 bases and the J gene lost 1 base, with 14 bases spanning the gap. Germline V lookup: CDR1 GTSNPN, CDR2 SVGIG (reference sequence). The CDR3 sequence is 15 residues long. The chain's CDR3 is CAWSPPDKINYGYTF. CDR3 DNA sequence: TGTGCCTGGAGTCCGCCGGACAAGATTAACTATGGCTACACCTTC.

This chain joins TRBV28 and TRBJ1-5; D uncertain. The CDR3 is 15 amino acids. The germline V gene has CDR1 MDHEN and CDR2 SYDVKM. Trimming shortened V by 6 bases and J by 7 bases, and 19 bases separated the two germline ends. The CDR3 sequence: CASRYSSVLGQPQHF. The CDR3 region has the DNA TGTGCCAGCAGGTACTCATCCGTCTTGGGGCAGCCCCAGCATTTT. Variable domain in full (rest from reference TRBV28 and TRBJ1-5): DVKVTQSSRYLVKRTGEKVFLECVQDMDHENMFWYRQDPGLGLRLIYFSYDVKMKEKGDIPEGYSVSREKKERFSLILESASTNQTSMYLCASRYSSVLGQPQHFGDGTRLSIL.

The genes are TRBV27 and TRBJ2-2; D is undetermined. This CDR3 comprises 13 residues. Looked up from germline, CDR1 is MNHEY and CDR2 is SMNVEV (reference sequence). Trimming pared 7 bases from V and 1 base from J, leaving 7 bases between. The DNA of the CDR3 is TGTGCCAGCACCCTTTGGAACACCGGGGAGCTGTTTTTT. The encoded protein is CASTLWNTGELFF.

This chain connects TRBV30 to TRBJ2-7, with TRBD1 matching over 7 bases. CDR1 is GTSNPN and CDR2 is SVGIG in the germline V gene (reference sequence). Trimming cost V 3 bases and J 3 bases; bases outside gene matches: 5. This CDR3 region has 13 residues. As DNA, the CDR3 is TGTGCCTGGAGGAAGGGGGCGGGCTACGAGCAGTACTTC. Translation gives CAWRKGAGYEQYF.

This clone was counted a single time. CDR3 loop: CASTGMLSYEQYF. The DNA of the CDR3 is TGTGCCAGCACGGGGATGCTTTCCTACGAGCAGTACTTC. This sequence joins TRBV28 and TRBJ2-7; D possibly corresponds to TRBD2 (5 bases). This CDR3 region has 13 residues. The V gene lost 7 bases and the J gene lost 1 base, with 11 bases spanning the gap. Germline assignment: CDR1 MDHEN and CDR2 SYDVKM.

CDR3 loop: CASSLDRGMGTEAFF. The CDR3 DNA follows: TGTGCCAGTAGTCTCGACAGGGGCATGGGCACTGAAGCTTTCTTT. The chain combines TRBV19 with TRBJ1-1; 8 bases agree with TRBD1. V gave up 5 bases and J gave up 4 bases; unmatched junction bases: 9. The germline V gene has CDR1 LNHDA and CDR2 SQIVND (reference sequence). This CDR3 contains 15 residues.

This chain joins TRBV27 and TRBJ2-1, with D tentatively TRBD2 (5 bases). Trimming shortened V by 2 bases and J by 4 bases, and 12 bases separated the two germline ends. This CDR3 comprises 15 residues. The germline gives CDR1 MNHEY, CDR2 SMNVEV (reference sequence). The DNA for the CDR3 is TGTGCCAGCAGTTTAGGACTCCCGAGTTACAATGAGCAGTTCTTC. Translation: CASSLGLPSYNEQFF.

The rearrangement joins TRBV4-3 to TRBJ2-7; 9 bases are shared with TRBD2. The CDR3 has 17 residues. V was clipped by 0 bases and J by 2 bases; unmatched bases: 8. Germline V gene data show CDR1 as LGHNA and CDR2 as YSLEER. The CDR3 protein is CASSQEGPGGGAYEQYF. CDR3 bases: TGCGCCAGCAGCCAAGAAGGCCCTGGCGGGGGGGCCTACGAGCAGTACTTC.

This rearrangement joins TRBV7-2 to TRBJ1-1; D is possibly TRBD1 (5 bases). Germline loops: CDR1 SGHTA, CDR2 FQGNSA. The CDR3 sequence is 15 residues long. Trimming cost V 3 bases and J 0 bases, with 11 bases left between them. The CDR3 bases are TGTGCCAGCAGCTTCAGTCGGACACTGAACACTGAAGCTTTCTTT. It encodes CASSFSRTLNTEAFF.

CDR3 in amino acids: CASSIAARDTQYF. CDR3 DNA sequence: TGTGCCAGCAGCATAGCCGCGCGGGATACGCAGTATTTT. The chain has TRBV5-4 and TRBJ2-3; D not certain. The ends were cut back, 4 bases at V and 6 bases at J, with 12 bases in the middle. The CDR3 runs 13 residues. Germline CDR1 is SGHNT and CDR2 is YYREEE (reference sequence).

This clone was recorded a few times. The V and J genes are TRBV7-9 and TRBJ1-1; no reliable D call. The V and J ends lost 2 bases and 1 base respectively, with 11 bases between them. Per the germline V gene, CDR1 is SEHNR and CDR2 is FQNEAQ (reference sequence). CDR3 length equals 15 residues. The CDR3 protein is CASSLPVPSNTEAFF. The CDR3 region has the DNA TGTGCCAGCAGCTTACCGGTCCCCTCGAACACTGAAGCTTTCTTT.

The table lists this clone with a count of one. This chain links TRBV13 with TRBJ1-2; 8 bases agree with TRBD1. This CDR3 is 16 amino acids long. V gave up 5 bases and J gave up 8 bases; unmatched junction bases: 16. Germline values: CDR1 PRHDT, CDR2 FYEKMQ (reference sequence). CDR3 nucleotides: TGTGCCAGCAGCATACCCTCCGGAATGACAGGGGTAGGCTACACCTTC. It is translated as CASSIPSGMTGVGYTF. The full variable domain, in which reference TRBV13 and TRBJ1-2 provide the parts outside the CDR3, is AAGVIQSPRHLIKEKRETATLKCYPIPRHDTVYWYQQGPGQDPQFLISFYEKMQSDKGSIPDRFSAQQFSDYHSELNMSSLELGDSALYFCASSIPSGMTGVGYTFGSGTRLTVV.

The V and J genes are TRBV19 and TRBJ1-3, with 8 bases that match TRBD1. V dropped 9 bases and J dropped 4; count of bases not matched to a gene: 8. This CDR3 has 14 amino acids. Germline values: CDR1 LNHDA, CDR2 SQIVND (reference sequence). The CDR3 DNA follows: TGTGCCAGCTCGACAGGGGTAGCGGGAAACACCATATATTTT. It yields the protein CASSTGVAGNTIYF.